This entry lists 27 T cell receptor beta chains sequenced from one sample in a study of blood T cell repertoires in COVID-19. Sequencing used immunoSEQ multiplex PCR; TCRdb keeps in-frame clones, though not all of them. The sample includes 100,000 or so clones, 80% to 90% seen only once; the top ten take 5%. The sample was peripheral blood. These receptors were taken from a human donor in a cohort sampled during active COVID-19.

V and J are TRBV6-1 and TRBJ1-5; D unresolved. V was clipped by 1 base and J by 6 bases, with 16 bases between them. CDR3 size: 16 residues. Germline loops: CDR1 MNHNS, CDR2 SASEGT. The CDR3 DNA follows: TGTGCCAGCAGTGAAGGGCTAACTAGGGCCGGTCAGCCCCAGCATTTT. It yields the protein CASSEGLTRAGQPQHF.

This chain links TRBV19 with TRBJ1-5; a weak D match, TRBD1 (5 bases). CDR3 length equals 16 residues. From germline, CDR1 is LNHDA and CDR2 SQIVND (reference sequence). The ends were cut back, 3 bases at V and 0 bases at J, with 12 bases in the middle. Here the CDR3 reads CASSMVGRGSNQPQHF. The DNA of the CDR3 is TGTGCCAGTAGTATGGTGGGAAGGGGTAGCAATCAGCCCCAGCATTTT.

The V and J genes are TRBV19 and TRBJ1-1; a possible D gene is TRBD1 (6 bases). Germline loops: CDR1 LNHDA, CDR2 SQIVND (reference sequence). Trimming cost V 6 bases and J 4 bases, with 15 bases left between them. The CDR3 contains 14 residues. The CDR3 DNA follows: TGTGCCAGTAGAGCACAGGGCGTTGCCACTGAAGCTTTCTTT. Amino acid sequence: CASRAQGVATEAFF.

The CDR3, as DNA: TGTGCCATCAGTGAGTCGCAGGGGGCGAACTACGAGCAGTACTTC. Its translation is CAISESQGANYEQYF. The genes are TRBV10-3 and TRBJ2-7; TRBD1 agrees at 8 bases. CDR1 is ENHRY and CDR2 is SYGVKD in the germline V gene. The V segment lost 0 bases and the J segment 3 bases; nucleotides outside the gene matches: 4. The CDR3 is 15 residues long.

The genes are TRBV15 and TRBJ1-1, with D possibly being TRBD1 (6 bases). Deletions cut 5 bases from V and 0 bases from J, with 13 bases between. This CDR3 spans 15 amino acids. Germline V gene lookup returns CDR1 LNHNV and CDR2 YYDKDF (reference sequence). The CDR3 bases are TGTGCCACCAGCCCAGGGGCCCTTATGAACACTGAAGCTTTCTTT. Its translation is CATSPGALMNTEAFF.

The CDR3 sequence: CASSILHAAGAQYEQFF. The DNA for the CDR3 is TGTGCCAGTAGTATACTCCATGCAGCGGGAGCTCAGTATGAGCAGTTCTTC. The J gene is TRBJ2-1, the V gene TRBV19; 8 positions agree with TRBD2. Germline CDR1 is LNHDA and CDR2 is SQIVND (reference sequence). The J segment lost 8 bases and the V segment lost 2 bases, leaving 14 bases of the junction unmatched. This CDR3 is 17 amino acids long.

This clone occurred a few times. This rearrangement joins TRBV6-2 or TRBV6-3 to TRBJ2-7; 10 nucleotides align to TRBD2. V lost 6 bases and J lost 2; bases outside the gene matches: 4. CDR1 is MNHEY, CDR2 SVGEGT, per germline. The length of the CDR3 is 14 residues. In nucleotides, the CDR3 is TGTGCCAGCAGCAAAACTAGCGGGACCTACGAGCAGTACTTC. It codes for CASSKTSGTYEQYF.

The chain has TRBV7-3 and TRBJ2-3, with TRBD2 matching over 8 bases. The CDR3 runs to 15 residues. CDR1 and CDR2 (germline): SGHTA, FQGTGA. V gave up 5 bases and J gave up 0 bases; unmatched junction bases: 4. The CDR3 coding sequence is TGTGCCAGCAGCAATAGCGGGACTAGCACAGATACGCAGTATTTT. It codes for CASSNSGTSTDTQYF.

This clone was found once. The rearrangement joins TRBV7-3 to TRBJ2-5; a weak D match, TRBD1 (6 bases). The germline gives CDR1 SGHTA, CDR2 FQGTGA. Between the trimmed V and J ends, which lost 2 bases and 4 bases, there was a span of 11 bases. This CDR3 spans 14 amino acids. CDR3 DNA sequence: TGTGCCAGCAGCTTATCATCAGGGGCAGAGACCCAGTACTTC. This codes for CASSLSSGAETQYF.

The table lists this clone with a few counts. The chain uses TRBV7-2 and TRBJ2-2; TRBD2 matches at 12 bases. Per germline, CDR1 SGHTA and CDR2 FQGNSA. The CDR3 is 17 amino acids. J lost 6 bases, V lost 5 bases, and 10 bases had no gene match. This chain's CDR3 is CASSTRLAGARAGELFF. The CDR3 DNA is TGTGCCAGCAGCACCCGACTAGCGGGGGCCCGGGCCGGGGAGCTGTTTTTT.

The genes are TRBV9 and TRBJ2-7; 7 positions match TRBD1. This CDR3 is built from 15 residues. Looked up from germline, CDR1 is SGDLS and CDR2 is YYNGEE. Unmatched junction bases numbered 10, after V lost 5 bases and J lost 2 bases. CDR3 bases: TGTGCCAGCAGTGAAACTTCCGGGACAGCCTACGAGCAGTACTTC. Translated: CASSETSGTAYEQYF. The full variable domain, rest sourced from reference TRBV9 and TRBJ2-7, is DSGVTQTPKHLITATGQRVTLRCSPRSGDLSVYWYQQSLDQGLQFLIQYYNGEERAKGNILERFSAQQFPDLHSELNLSSLELGDSALYFCASSETSGTAYEQYFGPGTRLTVT.

This chain connects TRBV3-1 (or the pseudogene TRBV3-2) to TRBJ2-6; no reliable D call. CDR1 LGHDT and CDR2 YNNKEL come from the germline V gene (reference sequence). V gave up 1 base and J gave up 0 bases, with 10 bases separating them. The CDR3 totals 17 residues. In DNA, the CDR3 is TGTGCCAGCAGCCAAGGACTCCTGAGCTCTGGGGCCAACGTCCTGACTTTC. The encoded protein is CASSQGLLSSGANVLTF.

The rearrangement links TRBV5-4 to TRBJ2-1; TRBD2 might be the D (6 bases). With 3 bases removed from V and 4 bases from J, the gap between germline ends came to 17 bases. Germline V gene sequence: CDR1 SGHNT, CDR2 YYREEE (reference sequence). This CDR3 contains 16 residues. CDR3: CASSWAGGIFYNEQFF. The CDR3 DNA follows: TGTGCCAGCAGCTGGGCCGGCGGGATATTTTACAATGAGCAGTTCTTC.

This clone was detected a few times. The genes are TRBV4-1 and TRBJ1-5; 8 bases line up with TRBD1. Germline loops: CDR1 MGHRA, CDR2 YSYEKL. V lost 4 bases and J lost 5; bases outside the gene matches: 7. There are 15 residues in the CDR3. CDR3 nucleotide sequence: TGCGCCAGCAGCCGACGGGGACAGGTAGATCAGCCCCAGCATTTT. Its translation: CASSRRGQVDQPQHF.

Note on this clone: The junction shows a germline mismatch at one end, possibly a read error. The chain is built from TRBV11-2 and TRBJ2-4; 11 nucleotides line up with TRBD1. The CDR3 runs to 14 residues. Germline CDR1 reads SGHAT; CDR2 reads FQNNGV. The CDR3 loop reads CASSRPGQGEGLDF. CDR3 nucleotide sequence: TGTGCCAGCAGCAGACCGGGACAGGGGGAAGGTTTGGACTTC.

V is TRBV6-2 or TRBV6-3 and J is TRBJ1-5, with 7 bases matching TRBD1. The V gene's germline CDR1 is MNHEY and CDR2 SVGEGT. The CDR3 has 15 residues. The J segment lost 2 bases and the V segment lost 2 bases, leaving 3 bases of the junction unmatched. The CDR3 sequence: CASSYDRVGNQPQHF. DNA of the CDR3: TGTGCCAGCAGTTACGACAGGGTTGGCAATCAGCCCCAGCATTTT.

This clone is classed as medium-sized. V usage is TRBV5-1 and J usage is TRBJ1-1; no definite D call. The V gene lost 0 bases and the J gene lost 9 bases, with 9 bases spanning the gap. The CDR3 consists of 12 residues. Per germline, CDR1 SGHRS and CDR2 YFSETQ. This CDR3 is CASSLGRGKAFF. The DNA for the CDR3 is TGCGCCAGCAGCTTGGGTCGGGGAAAAGCTTTCTTT.

This clone was found once. V gene TRBV28 combines with J gene TRBJ2-1, with TRBD2 matching over 7 bases. This CDR3 comprises 13 residues. V gave up 3 bases and J gave up 9 bases; unmatched junction bases: 5. Germline CDR1 and CDR2: MDHEN and SYDVKM. CDR3 DNA: TGTGCCAGCAGTTTTGCGGGAGTCACTGAGCAGTTCTTC. Translation gives CASSFAGVTEQFF.

V and J are TRBV5-1 and TRBJ1-3; 8 nucleotides line up with TRBD1. Losses at the gene ends were 4 bases for V and 2 bases for J; bases not matched to a gene: 2. The CDR3 loop spans 14 amino acids. CDR1 is SGHRS and CDR2 is YFSETQ in the germline V gene. This CDR3 is CASSPGQAGNTIYF. CDR3 nucleotides: TGCGCCAGCAGCCCGGGACAGGCTGGAAACACCATATATTTT.

This chain connects TRBV6-5 to TRBJ1-3; tentatively, D is TRBD1 (6 bases). The CDR3 consists of 14 residues. From germline, CDR1 is MNHEY and CDR2 SVGAGI. V gave up 10 bases and J gave up 0 bases, with 13 bases separating them. The CDR3 nucleotides read TGTGCCACCGCATTGACAGGCTCTGGAAACACCATATATTTT. Encoded protein: CATALTGSGNTIYF.

V is TRBV19 and J is TRBJ1-2; no reliable D call. The CDR3 is 16 residues long. V lost 3 bases and J 4 bases, leaving 18 bases between the germline ends. Germline values: CDR1 LNHDA, CDR2 SQIVND (reference sequence). The CDR3 nucleotides read TGTGCCAGTAGTATCTTAGCGGCAGGAAGAGTCTATGGCTACACCTTC. It encodes CASSILAAGRVYGYTF. The variable domain in full, with the rest retrieved from reference TRBV19 and TRBJ1-2, is DGGITQSPKYLFRKEGQNVTLSCEQNLNHDAMYWYRQDPGQGLRLIYYSQIVNDFQKGDIAEGYSVSREKKESFPLTVTSAQKNPTAFYLCASSILAAGRVYGYTFGSGTRLTVV.

The CDR3 DNA sequence: TGTGCCAGCAGCCAAGATCGGGGTAGCCCCAATAACAATGAGCAGTTCTTC. Protein product: CASSQDRGSPNNNEQFF. The chain carries TRBV3-1 (or the pseudogene TRBV3-2) and TRBJ2-1, with D possibly matching TRBD2 (5 bases). Trimming stripped 0 bases from V and 5 bases from J, with 17 bases between. The CDR3 is made up of 17 amino acids. Per the germline V gene, CDR1 is LGHDT and CDR2 is YNNKEL (reference sequence).

The CDR3 sequence: CAWSVFRPGQAGTSYEQYF. In nucleotides, the CDR3 is TGTGCCTGGAGTGTTTTCCGACCGGGACAAGCGGGAACCTCCTACGAGCAGTACTTC. V and J are TRBV30 and TRBJ2-7, with TRBD2 as a possible D gene (7 bases). This CDR3 region has 19 residues. Trimming took 0 bases from V and 0 from J, leaving 24 bases between them. Germline V gene data show CDR1 as GTSNPN and CDR2 as SVGIG (reference sequence).

V and J are TRBV11-3 and TRBJ2-1; D possibly corresponds to TRBD2 (6 bases). Germline lookup yields CDR1 SGHNT and CDR2 YENEEA. Trimming took off 4 bases at V and 6 bases at J, with 16 bases between the two ends. The CDR3 extends over 15 amino acids. The CDR3 nucleotides read TGTGCCAGCAGCTCCCCCGGGGCTAGCGCCAATGAGCAGTTCTTC. Its protein product is CASSSPGASANEQFF.

J is TRBJ2-1 and V is TRBV19; 7 bases line up with TRBD2. The CDR3 extends over 16 amino acids. Germline V CDR1 and CDR2: LNHDA, SQIVND (reference sequence). The trim removed 1 base at V and 5 bases at J, leaving 8 bases unmatched. The CDR3 DNA reads TGTGCCAGTAGTATAGTAGGGCTAGCGGCGAACAATGAGCAGTTCTTC. Amino acid sequence: CASSIVGLAANNEQFF.

The chain uses TRBV19 and TRBJ1-1; D may be TRBD1 (5 bases). The CDR3 contains 16 residues. Germline loops: CDR1 LNHDA, CDR2 SQIVND (reference sequence). Trimming cost V 5 bases and J 6 bases, with 22 bases left between them. The CDR3 sequence is CASSHVIGGRLPEAFF. As DNA, the CDR3 is TGTGCCAGTAGTCATGTAATCGGGGGTAGGCTCCCTGAAGCTTTCTTT.

The CDR3 spells CASSLRSGDSTDTQYF. In DNA form, the CDR3 reads TGTGCCAGCAGTTTACGGTCAGGGGATAGCACAGATACGCAGTATTTT. The chain recombines TRBV28 with TRBJ2-3; D is possibly TRBD1 (6 bases). The germline V gene encodes CDR1 MDHEN and CDR2 SYDVKM. This CDR3 is 16 amino acids long. Trimming took 2 bases from V and 0 from J, leaving 12 bases between them.